This T cell receptor (beta chain) was identified during a study of cytomegalovirus exposure and HLA in healthy donors listed by TCRdb under 2017. As for the study more broadly: An earlier analysis of approximately 550 of the donors reported approximately 300 Gb of sequence data and 100 million to 130 million unique TCR beta sequences from about 179 million T cells. An earlier analysis of 587 of the donors used high-throughput TCR beta sequencing to judge whether each TCR beta V gene segment behaved as functional or pseudogenic. Among the roughly 430 genotyped donors, around 81% belonged to the genetic ancestry cluster associated with self-reported Caucasian donors. Class I and class II HLA loci were covered by the typing at four-digit resolution. A later analysis re-analyzed previously published TCR beta repertoires from 660 or so donors and added high-resolution HLA genotyping to study TCR occurrence patterns. Typing coverage differed by locus: A, B, C, DRB1 and DQB1 were typed in roughly 620-640 donors, DQA1 in about 560, DPA1 in some 570, and DPB1 in 400 to 480. Alongside the repertoire data, information on donor age, sex, ethnicity and CMV serostatus was compiled. Along with the roughly 670-subject first cohort, a separate validation cohort of 120 different subjects was used. An early release that covered more than 550 HLA-typed donors contained approximately 300 gigabases of sequencing data and tens of millions of unique TCR sequences. On average, over 200,000 unique TCR beta nucleotide sequences were sequenced per donor among some 420 genotyped donors of the cohort, with roughly 20% of those sequences being non-productive. Rather than using new phenotypic data, the later analysis identified candidate immune exposures from TCR beta sequences and from how often those sequences occurred across donors. The T cell repertoires of around 730 subjects were profiled by immunosequencing and related to cytomegalovirus serostatus. The aim of the study was to test whether cataloging public T cell receptors could identify signatures of past pathogen exposure. Every discovery cohort repertoire had been produced on one sequencing platform. Several DR-DQ haplotypes were handled as single units for association and clustering because linkage in the cohort was strong. High-throughput TCR immunosequencing, statistical association of individual TCRs with disease status, and machine learning were combined to predict cytomegalovirus infection status. Genome-wide SNP genotypes for about 60% of the roughly 700 donors were used in a later genetic analysis, which treated that subset as a discovery cohort.

Receptor libraries were prepared by the immunoSEQ multiplex PCR assay. A mixture of 60 forward primers for TCR Vbeta segments and 13 reverse primers for TCR Jbeta segments was used in the multiplex PCR. The CDR3 region of rearranged TCR beta genes was amplified from genomic DNA by a multiplex PCR assay. On the Illumina HiSeq System, the amplified TCR beta libraries were sequenced as 87-base-pair reads. Per the authors' processing: In a later analysis, tens of millions of unique TCR beta chains were counted across the roughly 670 repertoires, and roughly 10 million of these chains were shared by at least two donors. To remove PCR and sequencing errors, raw reads were error-corrected and collapsed into unique sequences using a nearest-neighbor algorithm that merged closely related sequences. To assign V, D and J gene segments, CDR3 sequences were aligned to IMGT reference sequences. For a sequence to be retained, a match of at least six nucleotides to both a V gene segment and a J gene segment was required. A rearrangement counted as productive if the CDR3 had no stop codons and remained in frame with V and J, and every other rearrangement counted as non-productive. Following IMGT convention, CDR3 was defined as the stretch from the second conserved V-encoded cysteine to the conserved J-encoded phenylalanine. In an earlier analysis of more than 550 of the donors, sequences lacking an unambiguous match to a single V gene segment were excluded. In an earlier analysis of 587 of the donors, V segments were called functional above 56.7% productive rearrangements and were called segregating when the between-donor standard deviation exceeded 5%. A statistical classification framework was built to diagnose cytomegalovirus status from the catalog of TCR beta chain sequences. In a later analysis, V and J genes were assigned by comparing TCR nucleotide sequences against IMGT/GENE-DB human TR gene sequences. In a later analysis, CDR3 sequences and most-parsimonious VDJ recombination scenarios were assigned using the TCRdist pipeline. In a later analysis, each TCR beta chain was defined by its CDR3 amino acid sequence together with its V-gene family, and reads lacking a unique V-gene family were excluded. To address suspected cross-contamination and a sequencing artifact, a later analysis removed roughly 580 highly shared, low-generation-probability nucleotide sequences. A later analysis calculated a clonal expansion index for each public chain from normalized within-repertoire ranks of inferred template counts. A later analysis computed generation probabilities with a VDJ recombination model fitted to out-of-frame rearrangements, and checked the results against IGoR. A later analysis scored TCR-TCR, TCR-HLA and TCR-CMV co-occurrence with hypergeometric tests, applying a repertoire-size bias correction to TCR pairs. In a later analysis, false discovery rates were estimated by permuting HLA or CMV assignments 20 times. In a later analysis, co-occurring TCRs were grouped using DBSCAN, and TCRdist sequence similarity was added for clustering within HLA-allele-positive subsets. Repertoires with fewer than 30,000 or more than 120,000 public chains were left out of co-occurrence clustering, as were a few repertoires with anomalous nucleotide sharing. This is the immuneACCESS table as TCRdb keeps it, with only in-frame sequences that have V and J called. A part of the clones is gone; compared with another copy, unresolved V genes explain less than half, and the rest is unexplained. V, J and clone size are those of that table, while D and trimming were read from the DNA. Across this sample there are approximately 130,000 clones, with more than 80% seen only once. Approximately 6.7% of the sample is in the top ten clones.

Broad study findings and their caveats: According to a later analysis, most CMV-associated TCR beta chains appeared to be HLA-restricted, and the HLA associations seemed to be driven largely by CMV exposure. A group of highly shared sequence variants was considered likely to be a technical artifact of the sequencing pipeline. A further reported finding was that TCR beta sequences accurately predicted the HLA-A and HLA-B alleles for most subjects in the first cohort. In a later genetic analysis, a missense DCLRE1C variant was associated with V-gene and J-gene trimming of TCR beta chains, and the association was replicated in an independent cohort. According to a later analysis, parvovirus B19, influenza, CMV and Epstein-Barr virus appeared linked to several top co-occurrence clusters. The authors suggested that the approach could potentially be generalized to other disease states and immunological phenotypes. The study listed 164 TCR beta chains as associated with cytomegalovirus. The only immune exposure information available for the cohort was CMV serostatus. When HLA alleles, especially DR and DQ, strongly co-occurred, attributing TCR associations to individual alleles was difficult. A later analysis associated about 17,000 TCR beta sequences with specific HLA alleles at a false discovery rate of 0.05. Because HLA typing was missing for some donors at each locus, association tests included only the typed subset. In vitro tests confirmed that three of the cytomegalovirus-associated TCR beta chains recognize cytomegalovirus antigens. The classifier was reported to diagnose cytomegalovirus status with high specificity and sensitivity in both the original cohort and the validation cohort. An earlier analysis of approximately 540 of the donors showed that most TCR beta V segments appeared in productive rearrangements either about 87% or about 30% of the time, which broadly matched IMGT annotations. A later analysis found that TCR association rates varied across HLA loci, with DRB1 alleles showing the most associated TCRs and HLA-C alleles the fewest. The presence/absence analyses assumed that sequencing depth was roughly uniform across donors, and that assumption may not be true. A later analysis found that HLA-associated TCR beta chains were more clonally expanded and had lower generation probabilities than equally common non-associated chains. Because the 87-base-pair reads could not distinguish some IMGT-functional V segments, including TRBV6-2 and TRBV6-3, those segments were excluded. Compared with the 666-donor mean, donors in an Asian-associated ancestry cluster had fewer N-insertions in productive TCRs, according to a later genetic analysis. Because counts were too low, roughly 17 rarely observed V segments, including chromosome 9 orphons, were left out of the earlier analysis of a few hundred of the donors. Correlated functional status among segregating V segments might reflect linkage disequilibrium, but an unknown experimental factor could not be ruled out. The cohort was sequenced for TCR beta chains only, and without alpha or paired-chain data the features that could be detected were limited. While some public TCRs were present in many individuals, most TCR sequences turned up only very rarely across donors.

Looking up the germline V gene yields CDR1 SNHLY and CDR2 FYNNEI. Including the terminal cysteine and phenylalanine, the CDR3 comprises 15 residues. This entry keeps only the CDR3 DNA: 45 bases, framed from base 1. With regard to this clone: The antigen it recognizes is unknown. No qualities accompany the bases; no much larger clone lies one base away.

The cohort comprised 670 or so healthy bone marrow donors. At the time of sampling, all cohort members were nominally healthy, though unrecorded immune exposures were likely present. The donor was CMV seropositive and was included in the group of 290 or so seropositive cohort members. A peripheral blood sample was provided by each donor, and peripheral blood mononuclear cells were used for TCR beta sequencing. Genomic DNA extraction from the blood cell samples was performed with the Qiagen DNeasy Blood Extraction Kit. Sequencing was performed on PBMCs. This TCR came from a woman younger than 45 in good health and CMV-seropositive. Here the chain combines TRBV2 and TRBJ2-5, and TRBD2 matches 12 of the central bases. The J call is doubtful: the DNA matches TRBJ2-7 better. The CDR3 region reads CASSAGLAGNYEQYF. The nucleotide sequence is TGTGCCAGCAGTGCCGGACTAGCGGGGAACTACGAGCAGTACTTC.